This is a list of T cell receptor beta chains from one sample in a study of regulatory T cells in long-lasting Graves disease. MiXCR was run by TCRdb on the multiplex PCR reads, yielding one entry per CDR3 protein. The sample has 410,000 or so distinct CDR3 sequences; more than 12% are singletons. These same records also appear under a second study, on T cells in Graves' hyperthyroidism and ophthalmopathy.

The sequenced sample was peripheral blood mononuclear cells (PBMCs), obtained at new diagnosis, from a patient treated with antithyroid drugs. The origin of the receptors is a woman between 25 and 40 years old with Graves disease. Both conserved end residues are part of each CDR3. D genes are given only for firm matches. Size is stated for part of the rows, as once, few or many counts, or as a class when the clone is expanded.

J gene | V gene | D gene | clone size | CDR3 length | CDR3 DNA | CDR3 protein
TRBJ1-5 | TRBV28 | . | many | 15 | TGTGCCAGCAGTCCCCCGGGAAGAACCCATCAGCCCCAGCATTTT | CASSPPGRTHQPQHF
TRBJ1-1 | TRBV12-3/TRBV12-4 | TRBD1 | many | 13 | TGTGCCAGCAGGGGAACAGGGGACACTGAAGCTTTCTTT | CASRGTGDTEAFF
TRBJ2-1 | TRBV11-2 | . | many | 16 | TGTGCCAGCAGCTACCCACTCAAGTACGGGAACAATGAGCAGTTCTTC | CASSYPLKYGNNEQFF
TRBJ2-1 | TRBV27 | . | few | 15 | TGTGCCAGCAGTTCGGGCAGGAGCCGACCTAGTGAGCAGTTCTTC | CASSSGRSRPSEQFF
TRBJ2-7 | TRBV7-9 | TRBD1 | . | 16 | TGTGCCAGCAGCTTAGGATCTGGGACAGGCGATTACGAGCAGTACTTC | CASSLGSGTGDYEQYF
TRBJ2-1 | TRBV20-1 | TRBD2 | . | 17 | TGCAGTGCGCAGCGGATGGAAGCGGGAGGTGTCAACAATGAGCAGTTCTTC | CSAQRMEAGGVNNEQFF
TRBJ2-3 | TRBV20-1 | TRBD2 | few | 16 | TGCAGTGCTAGAGAGAGGGCTAGCGGGAACACAGATACGCAGTATTTT | CSARERASGNTDTQYF
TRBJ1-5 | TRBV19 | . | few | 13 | TGTGCCAGTAGTCCGAAGTTAAATCAGCCCCAGCATTTT | CASSPKLNQPQHF
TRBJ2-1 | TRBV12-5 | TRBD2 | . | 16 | TGTGCTAGTGGTTTGGTCTCTAGCGGGAGTTGGGATGAGCAGTTCTTC | CASGLVSSGSWDEQFF
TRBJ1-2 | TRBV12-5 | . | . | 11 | TGTGCTAGTGGTTTGGTACAGCGCCACACCTTC | CASGLVQRHTF
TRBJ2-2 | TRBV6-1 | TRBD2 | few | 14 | TGTGCCAGCACGAAAAGCGGGAAAACCGGGGAGCTGTTTTTT | CASTKSGKTGELFF
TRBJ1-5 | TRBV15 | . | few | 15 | TGTGCCACCAGCAGAGATCGCGCAGCTCCCCAGCCCCAGCATTTT | CATSRDRAAPQPQHF
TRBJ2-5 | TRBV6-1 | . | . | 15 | TGTGCCAGCAGTACTCTAGGACAGCCCCAAGAGACCCAGTACTTC | CASSTLGQPQETQYF
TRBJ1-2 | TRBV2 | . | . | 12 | TGTGCCAGCTTGGGGGGAAGCTATGGCTACACCTTC | CASLGGSYGYTF
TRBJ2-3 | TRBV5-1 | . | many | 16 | TGCGCCAGCAGCTTGGATGGGGCCCTTAGCACAGATACGCAGTATTTT | CASSLDGALSTDTQYF
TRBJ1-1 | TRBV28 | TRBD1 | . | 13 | TGTGCAGGTTCGGGACAGGTGAACACTGAAGCTTTCTTT | CAGSGQVNTEAFF
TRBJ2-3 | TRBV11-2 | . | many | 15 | TGTGCCAGCAGTAACAGTTGGGTTAGCACAGATACGCAGTATTTT | CASSNSWVSTDTQYF
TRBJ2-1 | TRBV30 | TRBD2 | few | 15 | TGTGCCTGGAGTTTAAGACTAGCGGGGAACAATGAGCAGTTCTTC | CAWSLRLAGNNEQFF
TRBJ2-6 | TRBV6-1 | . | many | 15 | TGTGCCAGCAGCGAGCAAGACTCTGGGGCCAACGTCCTGACTTTC | CASSEQDSGANVLTF
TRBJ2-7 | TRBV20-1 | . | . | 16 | TGCAGTGCCACCTTACGAGGGAACCGCCTCTCCTACGAGCAGTACTTC | CSATLRGNRLSYEQYF
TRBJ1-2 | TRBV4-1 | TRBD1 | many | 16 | TGCGCCAGCAGCCAAGATCGGACAGGGGGCCCCTATGGCTACACCTTC | CASSQDRTGGPYGYTF
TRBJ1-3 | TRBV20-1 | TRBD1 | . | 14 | TGCAGCGGGAGGGACAGGGACAGTAGAAACACCATATATTTT | CSGRDRDSRNTIYF
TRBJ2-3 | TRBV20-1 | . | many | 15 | TGCAGTGCTAGAAAGACGGACTCTGGCACAGATACGCAGTATTTT | CSARKTDSGTDTQYF
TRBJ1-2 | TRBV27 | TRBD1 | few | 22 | TGTGCCAGCAGTCCCCAGCAAGACGCCAAGCACCTGGACAGGCTCCGGGCCTATGGCTACACCTTC | CASSPQQDAKHLDRLRAYGYTF
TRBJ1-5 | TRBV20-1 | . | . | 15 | TGCAGTGCTAGAGTAGGGGGGGCCGGCAATCGGCCCCAGCATTTT | CSARVGGAGNRPQHF
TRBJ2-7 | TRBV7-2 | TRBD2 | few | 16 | TGTGCCAGCAGCTTAGCTCCTAGCGGGAGGGCCTACGAGCAGTACTTC | CASSLAPSGRAYEQYF
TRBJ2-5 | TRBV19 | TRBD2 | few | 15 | TGTGCCAGTAGTAGGGGACTAGCAGGTTGGGAGACCCAGTACTTC | CASSRGLAGWETQYF